A single sample is the source of the 9 T cell receptor beta chains below, sequenced in a study of T cell responses to AZD1222 COVID-19 vaccine. TCRdb's copy holds only in-frame clones and misses some; the assay was immunoSEQ multiplex PCR. The profile shows roughly 49,000 clones, around three quarters of them singletons. The source material was peripheral blood, sampled on day 0 of AZD1222 vaccination. Receptors originate from an adult in good health.

The rearrangement uses TRBV10-2 and TRBJ2-7; D is ambiguous. Germline V gene sequence: CDR1 WSHSY, CDR2 SAAADI. The CDR3 extends over 11 amino acids. Trimming left V 4 bases short and J 3 bases short, with 4 bases between. CDR3 residues: CASSVVYEQYF. The CDR3 coding sequence is TGCGCCAGCAGTGTGGTCTACGAGCAGTACTTC.

Here the CDR3 DNA reads TGTGCCAGCAGCCAGGGACAGGGGAGTGAAAAACTGTTTTTT. It encodes CASSQGQGSEKLFF. The chain links TRBV5-8 to TRBJ1-4, with TRBD1 matching over 10 bases. Trimming took 4 bases from V and 7 from J; bases not matched to a gene: 4. This CDR3 has 14 residues. Per the germline V gene, CDR1 is SGHTS and CDR2 is YDEGEE.

The chain links TRBV30 to TRBJ2-1; no clear D. V lost 1 base, J lost 0 bases, and 13 bases lay in between. This CDR3 is 16 amino acids long. Germline V gene lookup returns CDR1 GTSNPN and CDR2 SVGIG (reference sequence). In DNA form, the CDR3 reads TGTGCCTGGAGTGCAGACTCGGCCCGCTCCTACAATGAGCAGTTCTTC. It yields the protein CAWSADSARSYNEQFF.

The rearrangement uses TRBV6-1 and TRBJ1-1; no clear D. V was clipped by 2 bases and J by 2 bases, with 9 bases between them. Germline CDR1 reads MNHNS; CDR2 reads SASEGT. The length of the CDR3 is 14 residues. CDR3: CASSEHGGNTEAFF. The CDR3, as DNA: TGTGCCAGCAGTGAACACGGCGGTAACACTGAAGCTTTCTTT.

The chain combines TRBV6-5 with TRBJ2-7, with a weak D call TRBD1 (6 bases). CDR1 and CDR2 from the germline V gene are MNHEY and SVGAGI. Trimming shortened V by 6 bases and J by 5 bases, and 14 bases separated the two germline ends. The length of the CDR3 is 13 residues. This CDR3 is CASRSGDSHEQYV. The CDR3 DNA reads TGTGCCAGCAGGTCAGGGGATTCCCACGAGCAGTACGTC.

This chain uses TRBV19 with TRBJ1-6; 10 bases align to TRBD1. The CDR3 runs to 15 residues. J gave up 7 bases and V 5 bases, and 5 bases lay outside the gene matches. Germline loops: CDR1 LNHDA, CDR2 SQIVND (reference sequence). Written as DNA, the CDR3 is TGTGCCAGTAGTGGGACAGGGGTCCCCAATTCACCCCTCCACTTT. Its translation is CASSGTGVPNSPLHF.

The chain has TRBV3-1 (or the pseudogene TRBV3-2) and TRBJ2-3; 11 bases are a match to TRBD2. CDR3 length: 19 amino acids. Germline CDR1 LGHDT, CDR2 YNNKEL (reference sequence). The V segment lost 0 bases and the J segment 4 bases; nucleotides outside the gene matches: 12. In DNA form, the CDR3 reads TGTGCCAGCAGCCAAGATCACGCCAATAGCGGGAGGGTTGCAGATACGCAGTATTTT. Translation gives CASSQDHANSGRVADTQYF.

The genes are TRBV5-1 and TRBJ1-4; 9 positions agree with TRBD1. CDR3 size: 15 residues. The germline V gene encodes CDR1 SGHRS and CDR2 YFSETQ. V dropped 3 bases and J dropped 7; count of bases not matched to a gene: 7. Here the CDR3 reads CASSSLGTGTEKLFF. For the CDR3, the DNA is TGCGCCAGCAGCTCCCTCGGGACAGGGACTGAAAAACTGTTTTTT.

This clone appeared a single time. The CDR3 sequence: CASSSPQLGPQHF. CDR3 bases: TGTGCCAGCAGTTCCCCCCAACTTGGGCCCCAGCATTTT. The V gene is TRBV28, the J gene TRBJ1-5; D uncertain. This CDR3 spans 13 amino acids. V lost 4 bases and J 9 bases, leaving 13 bases between the germline ends. Germline CDR1 and CDR2: MDHEN and SYDVKM.